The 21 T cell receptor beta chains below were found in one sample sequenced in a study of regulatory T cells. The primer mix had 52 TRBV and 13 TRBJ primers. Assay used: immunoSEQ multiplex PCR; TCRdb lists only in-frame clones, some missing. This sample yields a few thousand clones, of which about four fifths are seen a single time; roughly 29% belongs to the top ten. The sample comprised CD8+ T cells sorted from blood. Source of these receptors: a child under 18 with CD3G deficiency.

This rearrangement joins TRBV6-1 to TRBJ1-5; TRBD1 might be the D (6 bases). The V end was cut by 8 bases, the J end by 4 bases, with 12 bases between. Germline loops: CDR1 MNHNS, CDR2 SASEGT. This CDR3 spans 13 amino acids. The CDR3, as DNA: TGTGCCAGCGGGGTAGGACAGAATCAGCCCCAGCATTTT. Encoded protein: CASGVGQNQPQHF.

The CDR3 nucleotides read TGTGCCAGTAGTGTGACAGGGGGCAACTATGGCTACACCTTC. Residues: CASSVTGGNYGYTF. The chain is built from TRBV19 and TRBJ1-2; 10 bases fit TRBD1. The V gene's germline CDR1 is LNHDA and CDR2 SQIVND (reference sequence). With 5 bases clipped from V and 2 bases from J, the junction kept 2 bases outside the gene matches. The CDR3 covers 14 residues. The full variable domain, in which reference TRBV19 and TRBJ1-2 provide the parts outside the CDR3, is DGGITQSPKYLFRKEGQNVTLSCEQNLNHDAMYWYRQDPGQGLRLIYYSQIVNDFQKGDIAEGYSVSREKKESFPLTVTSAQKNPTAFYLCASSVTGGNYGYTFGSGTRLTVV.

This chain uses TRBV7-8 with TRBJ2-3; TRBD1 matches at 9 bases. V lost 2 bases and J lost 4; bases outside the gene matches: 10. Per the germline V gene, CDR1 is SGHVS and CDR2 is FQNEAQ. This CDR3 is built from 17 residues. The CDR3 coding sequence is TGTGCCAGCAGCTTATCGCCCGGGACAGGGCCGCCAGATACGCAGTATTTT. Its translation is CASSLSPGTGPPDTQYF.

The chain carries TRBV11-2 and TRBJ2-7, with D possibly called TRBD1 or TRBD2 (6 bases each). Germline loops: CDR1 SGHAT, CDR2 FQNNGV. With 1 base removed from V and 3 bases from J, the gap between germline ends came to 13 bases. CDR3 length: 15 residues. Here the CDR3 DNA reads TGTGCCAGCAGCTTAGGGGCCGGGGGCTTCTACGAGCAGTACTTC. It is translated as CASSLGAGGFYEQYF.

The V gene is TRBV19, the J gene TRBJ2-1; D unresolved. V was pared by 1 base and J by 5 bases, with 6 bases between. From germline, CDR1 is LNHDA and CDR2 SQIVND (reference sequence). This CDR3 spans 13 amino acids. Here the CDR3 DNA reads TGTGCCAGTAGTATAGGCAGGAACAATGAGCAGTTCTTC. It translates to CASSIGRNNEQFF.

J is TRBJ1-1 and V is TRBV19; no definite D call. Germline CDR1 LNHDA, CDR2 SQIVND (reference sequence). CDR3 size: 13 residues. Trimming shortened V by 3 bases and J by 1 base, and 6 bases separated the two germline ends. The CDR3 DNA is TGTGCCAGTAGTATGCTGGGGAACACTGAAGCTTTCTTT. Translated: CASSMLGNTEAFF. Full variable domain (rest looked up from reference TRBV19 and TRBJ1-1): DGGITQSPKYLFRKEGQNVTLSCEQNLNHDAMYWYRQDPGQGLRLIYYSQIVNDFQKGDIAEGYSVSREKKESFPLTVTSAQKNPTAFYLCASSMLGNTEAFFGQGTRLTVV.

CDR3 DNA sequence: TGTGCCAGCAGCTCGACCGGACAGAACTACGAGCAGTACTTC. This encodes CASSSTGQNYEQYF. The rearrangement uses TRBV28 and TRBJ2-5; D possibly corresponds to TRBD1 (6 bases). The DNA matches TRBJ2-7 better at its end, which makes the J call doubtful. The CDR3 extends over 14 amino acids. CDR1 is MDHEN and CDR2 is SYDVKM in the germline V gene.

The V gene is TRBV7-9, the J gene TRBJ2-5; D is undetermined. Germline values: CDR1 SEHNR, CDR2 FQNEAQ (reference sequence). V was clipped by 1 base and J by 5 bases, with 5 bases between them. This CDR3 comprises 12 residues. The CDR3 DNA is TGTGCCAGCAGCTTAGGACGGGAGACCCAGTACTTC. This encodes CASSLGRETQYF.

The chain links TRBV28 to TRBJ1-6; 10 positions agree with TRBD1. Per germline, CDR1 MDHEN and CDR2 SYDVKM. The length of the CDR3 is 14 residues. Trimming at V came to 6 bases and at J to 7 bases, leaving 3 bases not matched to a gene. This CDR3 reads CASSWTGGNSPLHF. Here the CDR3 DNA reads TGTGCCAGCAGCTGGACAGGGGGAAATTCACCCCTCCACTTT.

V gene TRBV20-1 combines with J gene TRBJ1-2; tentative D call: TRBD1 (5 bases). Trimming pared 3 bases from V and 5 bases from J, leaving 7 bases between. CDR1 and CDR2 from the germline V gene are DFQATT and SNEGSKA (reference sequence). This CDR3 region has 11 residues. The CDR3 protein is CSARGGYGYTF. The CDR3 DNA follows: TGCAGTGCTAGGGGGGGGTATGGCTACACCTTC.

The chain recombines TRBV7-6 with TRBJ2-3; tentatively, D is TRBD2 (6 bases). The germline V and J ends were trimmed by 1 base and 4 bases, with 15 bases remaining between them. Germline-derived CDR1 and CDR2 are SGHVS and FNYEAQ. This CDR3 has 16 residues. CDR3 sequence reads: CASSLEAGNLPDTQYF. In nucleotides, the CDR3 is TGTGCCAGCAGCTTAGAGGCGGGAAACTTGCCAGATACGCAGTATTTT.

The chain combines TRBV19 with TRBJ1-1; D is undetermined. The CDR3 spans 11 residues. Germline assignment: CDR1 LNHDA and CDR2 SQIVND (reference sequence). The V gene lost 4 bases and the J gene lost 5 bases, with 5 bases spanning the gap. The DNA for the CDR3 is TGTGCCAGTAGTACCCTAACTGAAGCTTTCTTT. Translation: CASSTLTEAFF.

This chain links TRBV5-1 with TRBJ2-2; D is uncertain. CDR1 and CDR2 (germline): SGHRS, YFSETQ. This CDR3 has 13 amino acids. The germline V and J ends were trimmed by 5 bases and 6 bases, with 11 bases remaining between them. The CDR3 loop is CASSWQSPGELFF. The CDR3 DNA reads TGCGCCAGCAGTTGGCAGAGCCCCGGGGAGCTGTTTTTT.

CDR3 amino acids: CASSYSTETEAFF. The DNA for the CDR3 is TGTGCCAGCAGCTACTCGACAGAAACTGAAGCTTTCTTT. The chain has TRBV7-9 and TRBJ1-1; D is possibly TRBD1 (5 bases). Germline-derived CDR1 and CDR2 are SEHNR and FQNEAQ (reference sequence). This CDR3 is 13 amino acids long. V shed 4 bases and J shed 5 bases, with 11 bases lying between them.

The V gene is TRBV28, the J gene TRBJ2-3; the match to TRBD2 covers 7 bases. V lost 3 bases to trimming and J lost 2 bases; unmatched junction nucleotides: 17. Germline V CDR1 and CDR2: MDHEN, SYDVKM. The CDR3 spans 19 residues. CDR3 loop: CASSFFRGWREWVTDTQYF. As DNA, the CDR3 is TGTGCCAGCAGTTTTTTTAGGGGATGGCGGGAGTGGGTCACAGATACGCAGTATTTT.

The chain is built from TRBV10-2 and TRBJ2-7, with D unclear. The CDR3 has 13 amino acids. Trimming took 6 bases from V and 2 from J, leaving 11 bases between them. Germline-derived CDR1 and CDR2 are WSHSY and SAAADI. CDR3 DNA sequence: TGCGCCAGCAGCGCCGTCGGACCCTACGAGCAGTACTTC. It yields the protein CASSAVGPYEQYF.

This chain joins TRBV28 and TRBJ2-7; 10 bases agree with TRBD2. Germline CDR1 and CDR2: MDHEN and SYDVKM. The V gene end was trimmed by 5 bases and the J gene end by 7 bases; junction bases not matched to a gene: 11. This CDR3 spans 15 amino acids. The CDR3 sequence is CASSRGLAGVREQYF. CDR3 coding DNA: TGTGCCAGCAGTCGAGGGCTAGCGGGAGTTCGAGAGCAGTACTTC.

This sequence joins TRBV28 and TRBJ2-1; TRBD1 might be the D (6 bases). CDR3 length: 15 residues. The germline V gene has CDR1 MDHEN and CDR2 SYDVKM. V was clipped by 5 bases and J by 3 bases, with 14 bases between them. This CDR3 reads CASSPGDPVYNEQFF. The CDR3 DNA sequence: TGTGCCAGCAGTCCAGGGGACCCTGTCTACAATGAGCAGTTCTTC.

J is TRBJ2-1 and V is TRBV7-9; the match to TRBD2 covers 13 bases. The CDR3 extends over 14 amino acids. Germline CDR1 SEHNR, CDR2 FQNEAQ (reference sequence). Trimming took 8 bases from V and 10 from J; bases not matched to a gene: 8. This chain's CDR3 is CASARTSGSLEQFF. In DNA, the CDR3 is TGTGCCAGCGCAAGGACTAGCGGGAGTTTGGAGCAGTTCTTC.

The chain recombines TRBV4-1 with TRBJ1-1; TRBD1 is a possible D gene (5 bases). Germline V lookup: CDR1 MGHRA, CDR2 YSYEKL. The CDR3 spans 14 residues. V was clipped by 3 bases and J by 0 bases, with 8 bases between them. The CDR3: CASSQGGVNTEAFF. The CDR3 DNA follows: TGCGCCAGCAGCCAGGGAGGGGTGAACACTGAAGCTTTCTTT.

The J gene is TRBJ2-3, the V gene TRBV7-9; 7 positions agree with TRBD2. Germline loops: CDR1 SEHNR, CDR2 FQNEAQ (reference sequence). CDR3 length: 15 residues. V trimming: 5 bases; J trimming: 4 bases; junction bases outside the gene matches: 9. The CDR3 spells CASSLSGTTSDTQYF. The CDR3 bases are TGTGCCAGCAGCCTCTCCGGGACTACCTCAGATACGCAGTATTTT. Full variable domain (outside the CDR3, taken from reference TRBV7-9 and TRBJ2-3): DTGVSQNPRHKITKRGQNVTFRCDPISEHNRLYWYRQTLGQGPEFLTYFQNEAQLEKSRLLSDRFSAERPKGSFSTLEIQRTEQGDSAMYLCASSLSGTTSDTQYFGPGTRLTVL.